The present T cell receptor beta chain was sequenced within a study of shared clonotypes between healthy human individuals. The wider study: For every donor, three CD4 naive, three CD4 memory, two CD8 naive and one CD8 memory plates were used. The study, taken as a whole, reports: Enrolling few donors narrowed the genetic and exposure-history diversity that was represented. Investigators collected only blood, and repertoires in tissues likely differ.

This CDR3 is built from 13 residues. Between the trimmed V and J ends, which lost 2 bases and 6 bases, there was a span of 8 bases. Germline V CDR1 and CDR2: MNHEY, SVGAGI. Only CD45RO-negative cells positively selected for CCR7 counted as naive CD8 cells, so terminally differentiated effector memory CD45RA+ cells were excluded. In the authors' workflow: In the immunoSEQ data, sequences were junction-only and lacked quality scores, so filtering differed. The assay was immunoSEQ multiplex PCR, and TCRdb's table has in-frame clones only and misses some. The DNA was the basis for D and trimming; V, J and clone size are from that table. The table records 1.5 million to 2.5 million clones, about 95% of them present only once. About this clone itself: What it binds is unknown.

The sequenced sample consisted of naive CD8+ T cells sorted from blood. The clonotype originates from a man aged 18 to 30 in good health. The rearrangement uses TRBV6-5 and TRBJ1-5; D gene ambiguous. The CDR3 sequence: CASSYQLGQPQHF. As DNA, the CDR3 is TGTGCCAGCAGTTACCAGTTAGGTCAGCCCCAGCATTTT.